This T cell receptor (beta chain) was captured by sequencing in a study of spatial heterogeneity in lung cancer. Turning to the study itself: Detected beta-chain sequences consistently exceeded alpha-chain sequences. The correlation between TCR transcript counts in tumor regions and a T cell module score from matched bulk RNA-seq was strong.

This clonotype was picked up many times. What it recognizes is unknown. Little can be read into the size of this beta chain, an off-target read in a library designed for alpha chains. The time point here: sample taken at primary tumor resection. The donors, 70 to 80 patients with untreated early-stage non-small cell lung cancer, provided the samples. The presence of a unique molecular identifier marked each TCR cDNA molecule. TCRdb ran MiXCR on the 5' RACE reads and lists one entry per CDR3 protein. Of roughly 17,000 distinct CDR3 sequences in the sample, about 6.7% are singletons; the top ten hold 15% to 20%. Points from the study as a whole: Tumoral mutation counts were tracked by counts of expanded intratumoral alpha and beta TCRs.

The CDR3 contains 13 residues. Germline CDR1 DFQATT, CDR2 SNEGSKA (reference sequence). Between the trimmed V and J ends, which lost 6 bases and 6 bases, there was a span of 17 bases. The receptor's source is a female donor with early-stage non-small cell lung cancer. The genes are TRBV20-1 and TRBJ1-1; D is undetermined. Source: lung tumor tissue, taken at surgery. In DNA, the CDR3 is TGCAGTGCCACTCGGGATTCCGGCGCTGAAGCTTTCTTT. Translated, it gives CSATRDSGAEAFF.